The clone carrying this TCR beta chain is a singleton in its sample. The target antigen is unknown. The CDR3 is 14 residues long. V shed 3 bases and J shed 6 bases, with 12 bases lying between them. Germline CDR1 PRHDT, CDR2 FYEKMQ (reference sequence). The culture ran for about eleven days before CD4+ T cells were isolated. This person's SARS-CoV-2 infection, confirmed by PCR, occurred between March and December 2020. Participants completed two doses of the BNT162b2 or mRNA-1273 vaccine. Cultures received IL-2 medium that replaced half the medium on days 3 and 7. This entry belongs to a study of vaccination effects on CD4 cells after COVID-19. For the study at large: Early after vaccination, and again late, three convalescent patients were sampled. A median of 72 days separated the second dose and sampling. Study results and caveats: Vaccine- and infection-induced clones showed marked clonal contraction late following vaccination.

The method was immunoSEQ multiplex PCR; TCRdb's version includes in-frame clones alone and lacks a portion of them. Here the sample spans nearly 50,000 clones, 65% to 75% being singletons. Here the sequenced sample was CD4+ T cells from PBMCs cultured without peptide, taken after COVID-19 vaccination. The TCR sequence derives from a human donor who had a prior SARS-CoV-2 infection. The rearrangement joins TRBV13 to TRBJ2-4; D assignment may be TRBD1 or TRBD2 (5 bases each). The CDR3 reads CASSFFTRGNIQYF. In DNA form, the CDR3 reads TGTGCCAGCAGCTTCTTCACTAGGGGAAACATTCAGTACTTC. Variable domain in full (rest from reference TRBV13 and TRBJ2-4): AAGVIQSPRHLIKEKRETATLKCYPIPRHDTVYWYQQGPGQDPQFLISFYEKMQSDKGSIPDRFSAQQFSDYHSELNMSSLELGDSALYFCASSFFTRGNIQYFGAGTRLSVL.